This TCR beta chain is drawn from a study of blood T cell repertoires in COVID-19. The overall study: Sample material is recorded as cDNA or gDNA derived from T cells, B-cell-depleted T cells, or PBMCs.

Per the authors' pipeline: Amplification of reference gene primers was used by the study to estimate nucleated cell counts. Profiling relied on immunoSEQ multiplex PCR, and the TCRdb table lists in-frame clones only, not all of them. Clone size and the V and J calls come from that table; the DNA yielded D and trimming. The table includes 200,000 to 300,000 clones, approximately 88% detected once. This clone was detected once. V was shortened by 8 bases and J by 4 bases, with 21 bases between the two germline ends. Germline V gives CDR1 MNHEY, CDR2 SMNVEV (reference sequence). The CDR3 runs to 17 residues.

The material sequenced was peripheral blood. The rearrangement joins TRBV27 to TRBJ1-6, with D unclear. The clonotype comes from a woman aged 30 to 39 with COVID-19, enrolled during active disease. This CDR3 reads CASQRKSDGGYNSPLHF. The CDR3 bases are TGTGCCAGCCAACGAAAGAGCGACGGAGGTTATAATTCACCCCTCCACTTT.